In its sample, the clone carrying this TCR beta chain was seen a few times. Its antigen is undetermined. PCR was performed using 60 Vbeta and 13 Jbeta primers. The data were produced by immunoSEQ multiplex PCR, yet TCRdb's version contains in-frame clones alone and is incomplete. The sample has some 120,000 clones; over 65% are singletons. The V segment lost 5 bases and the J segment 3 bases; nucleotides outside the gene matches: 7. The CDR3 contains 15 residues. In germline, CDR1 is LNHDA, CDR2 SQIVND (reference sequence). Nominally healthy donors provided the samples, though records likely missed some immune exposures. The sample belongs to a study of cytomegalovirus exposure and HLA in healthy donors. Whole-study context: Early released data comprised tens of millions of unique TCRs from HLA-typed donors. Study-wide points: In a later analysis, TCR association rates varied by HLA locus: DRB1 most, HLA-C fewest.

This sequence joins TRBV19 and TRBJ2-7, with 10 bases identical to TRBD2. The origin of this receptor is a man aged 30 to 39 in good health and CMV-seronegative. The specimen was PBMCs. The CDR3 DNA reads as TGTGCCAGTAGTGGCGGGACTAGCGAGATCTACGAGCAGTACTTC. Translated: CASSGGTSEIYEQYF. Based on the CDR3 plus reference TRBV19 and TRBJ2-7, the full variable domain is DGGITQSPKYLFRKEGQNVTLSCEQNLNHDAMYWYRQDPGQGLRLIYYSQIVNDFQKGDIAEGYSVSREKKESFPLTVTSAQKNPTAFYLCASSGGTSEIYEQYFGPGTRLTVT.